A selection of T cell receptor beta chains follows, all from one sample in a study of blood T cell repertoires in COVID-19. TCRdb's copy holds only in-frame clones and misses some; the assay was immunoSEQ multiplex PCR. The table shows under 250,000 clones, with roughly four fifths occurring only once. Sequenced material: peripheral blood. The receptors originated from a woman in her seventies with acute or convalescent COVID-19. Each CDR3 is given with its conserved first and last residue. A D gene is named only where the DNA matches it firmly. Size is stated for part of the rows, as once, few or many counts, or as a class when the clone is expanded.

TRBJ1-2	-	-	TRBV29-1	TGCAGCGTTGTCCTACAGGGATTCTATGGCTACACCTTC	CSVVLQGFYGYTF
TRBJ2-3	-	-	TRBV11-1	TGTGCCAGCAGCTTTCGTGGACAGAACACAGATACGCAGTATTTT	CASSFRGQNTDTQYF
TRBJ1-5	-	once	TRBV19	TGTGCCAGTAGGGACAGCACCTTAAATCAGCCCCAGCATTTT	CASRDSTLNQPQHF
TRBJ1-1	-	-	TRBV27	TGTGCCAGCAACCCGGGGACAAATGTGAACACTGAAGCTTTCTTT	CASNPGTNVNTEAFF
TRBJ1-4	TRBD1	-	TRBV5-1	TGCGCCAGCAGCTTGGAAGGGGGCCAACTGTTTTTT	CASSLEGGQLFF
TRBJ2-1	TRBD1	-	TRBV11-2	TGTGCCAGCAGTCAACAGGGGCTCACCTACAATGAGCAGTTCTTC	CASSQQGLTYNEQFF
TRBJ2-7	TRBD1	-	TRBV5-1	TGCGCCAGCAGCTCCGGGGACAGGGCCTACGAGCAGTACTTC	CASSSGDRAYEQYF
TRBJ1-1	-	-	TRBV6-5	TGTGCCAGTGGGGAATTATGGGGGGGATCTGAAGCTTTCTTT	CASGELWGGSEAFF
TRBJ2-1	TRBD2	-	TRBV7-2	TGTGCCAGCAGCTTATACCGCCGGGACTACGACTCCTACAATGAGCAGTTCTTC	CASSLYRRDYDSYNEQFF
TRBJ1-1	-	once	TRBV5-1	TGCGCCAGCAGCTTGCTACAGTCGAACACTGAAGCTTTCTTT	CASSLLQSNTEAFF
TRBJ1-1	-	once	TRBV7-9	TGTGCCAGCAGCCTTTCGGTAGGGGGTACTGAAGCTTTCTTT	CASSLSVGGTEAFF
TRBJ1-1	TRBD1	-	TRBV29-1	TGCAGCGTGGTCTCAGGGGGCGCGGTGGTGGCTTTCTTT	CSVVSGGAVVAFF
TRBJ1-2	-	-	TRBV12-3/TRBV12-4	TGTGCCAGCAGTTCTAGGGGGGGAGGCTACACCTTC	CASSSRGGGYTF
TRBJ1-2	-	-	TRBV7-9	TGTGCCAGCAGCTTCTGGCAGTTAAACTATGGCTACACCTTC	CASSFWQLNYGYTF
TRBJ1-5	TRBD1	once	TRBV27	TGTGCCAGCACAGGGGGTGGCAATCAGCCCCAGCATTTT	CASTGGGNQPQHF
TRBJ2-5	-	-	TRBV5-5	TGTGCCAGCAGCTTGGGGGCGCCCGGAGAGACCCAGTACTTC	CASSLGAPGETQYF
TRBJ1-4	-	-	TRBV6-5	TGTGCCAGCAATCGACAGGCGGTCCGCAATGAAAAACTGTTTTTT	CASNRQAVRNEKLFF
TRBJ2-5	TRBD2	-	TRBV11-3	TGTGCCAGCAGCCGCGGGACTAGCGGGGGGGAGACCCAGTACTTC	CASSRGTSGGETQYF
TRBJ1-6	TRBD1	-	TRBV27	TGTGCCAGCAGTACGGACAGGGGGAGTTCACCCCTCCACTTT	CASSTDRGSSPLHF
TRBJ1-1	-	-	TRBV30	TGTGCCTGGAGTTCGACATCCACTGAAGCTTTCTTT	CAWSSTSTEAFF
TRBJ1-4	-	-	TRBV9	TGTGCCAGCAGCGCAGGGTTGGGGGAGGATGAAAAACTGTTTTTT	CASSAGLGEDEKLFF
TRBJ2-7	-	-	TRBV7-2	TGTGCCAGCAGCTTAGATTTAGACAGAGCCTACGAGCAGTACTTC	CASSLDLDRAYEQYF
TRBJ2-7	TRBD1	-	TRBV6-6	TGTGCCAGCAGTTACGGAACAGGGGGCTACGAGCAGTACTTC	CASSYGTGGYEQYF
TRBJ2-2	TRBD1	-	TRBV10-3	TGTGCCATCAGTGTAGGGGCAGGGGGCACCGGGGAGCTGTTTTTT	CAISVGAGGTGELFF
TRBJ1-2	-	-	TRBV7-2	TGTGCCAGCGCCCCCTGGGCGGGGGCTAGTAGCTACACCTTC	CASAPWAGASSYTF
TRBJ2-5	-	-	TRBV7-8	TGTGCCAGCACCCTCGACAGGAAAGAGACCCAGTACTTC	CASTLDRKETQYF
TRBJ1-1	-	-	TRBV6-5	TGTGCCAGCAGTTACTCAGGGACTCAGGAAGCTTTCTTT	CASSYSGTQEAFF
TRBJ2-5	TRBD2	-	TRBV6-5	TGTGCCAGCAGATCCGGGACTAGCGGGGGCCCCTCACACTTC	CASRSGTSGGPSHF
TRBJ1-2	TRBD1	-	TRBV9	TGTGCCAGCAGCGTAGCTGGGACAGGCTATGGCTACACCTTC	CASSVAGTGYGYTF
TRBJ2-7	TRBD1	-	TRBV3-1/TRBV3-2	TGTGCCAGCAGCACCCGACAGGGGGGCGAGCAGTACTTC	CASSTRQGGEQYF
TRBJ1-2	-	-	TRBV5-4	TGTGCCAGCAGTTGGGGAGGGGTCGGAGGCTACACCTTC	CASSWGGVGGYTF